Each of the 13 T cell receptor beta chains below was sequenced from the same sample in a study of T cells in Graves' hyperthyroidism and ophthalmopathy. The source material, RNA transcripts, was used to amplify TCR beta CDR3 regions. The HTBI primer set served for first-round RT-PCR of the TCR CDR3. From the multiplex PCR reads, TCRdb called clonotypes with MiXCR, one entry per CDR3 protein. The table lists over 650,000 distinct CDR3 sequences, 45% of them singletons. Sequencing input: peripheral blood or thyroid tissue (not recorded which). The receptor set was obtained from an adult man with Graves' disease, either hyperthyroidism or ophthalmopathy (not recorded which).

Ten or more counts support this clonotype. The CDR3, as DNA: TGTGCCACCAGCAGAGATTGGCTCACCGGGGAGCTGTTTTTT. Its translation: CATSRDWLTGELFF. The chain uses TRBV15 and TRBJ2-2; D gene unclear. The CDR3 has 14 residues. The germline V and J ends were trimmed by 0 bases and 4 bases, with 6 bases remaining between them. Germline values: CDR1 LNHNV, CDR2 YYDKDF (reference sequence).

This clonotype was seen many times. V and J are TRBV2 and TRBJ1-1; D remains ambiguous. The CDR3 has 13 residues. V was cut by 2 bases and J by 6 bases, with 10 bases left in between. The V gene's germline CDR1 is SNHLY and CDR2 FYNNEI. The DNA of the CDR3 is TGTGCCAGCAGTGAAAATTTGGGTCCTGAAGCTTTCTTT. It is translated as CASSENLGPEAFF.

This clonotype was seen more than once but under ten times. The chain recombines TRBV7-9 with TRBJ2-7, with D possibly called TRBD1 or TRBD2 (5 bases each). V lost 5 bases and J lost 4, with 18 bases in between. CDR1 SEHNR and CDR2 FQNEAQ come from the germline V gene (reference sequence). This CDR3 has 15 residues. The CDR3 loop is CASSQAERGWYEQYF. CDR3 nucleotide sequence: TGTGCCAGCAGCCAAGCGGAGAGGGGTTGGTACGAGCAGTACTTC.

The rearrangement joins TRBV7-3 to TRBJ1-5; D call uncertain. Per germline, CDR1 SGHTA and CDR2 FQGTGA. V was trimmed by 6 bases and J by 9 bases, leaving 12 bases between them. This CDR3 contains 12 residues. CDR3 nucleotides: TGTGCCAGCAGTACAACGACGGGGCCCCAGCATTTT. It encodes CASSTTTGPQHF.

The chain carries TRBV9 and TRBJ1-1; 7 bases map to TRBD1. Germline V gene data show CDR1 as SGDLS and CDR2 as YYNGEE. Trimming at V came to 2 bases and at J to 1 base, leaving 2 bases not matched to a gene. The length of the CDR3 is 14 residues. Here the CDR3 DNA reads TGTGCCAGCAGCGTCGGGACAGAGAACACTGAAGCTTTCTTT. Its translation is CASSVGTENTEAFF.

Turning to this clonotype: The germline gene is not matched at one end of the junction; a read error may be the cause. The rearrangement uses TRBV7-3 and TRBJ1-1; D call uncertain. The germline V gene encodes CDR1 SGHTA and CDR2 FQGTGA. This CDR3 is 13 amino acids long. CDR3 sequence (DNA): TGTGCCAGCAGCTTAAGATCGACCACTGCAGCTTTCTTC. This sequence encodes CASSLRSTTAAFF.

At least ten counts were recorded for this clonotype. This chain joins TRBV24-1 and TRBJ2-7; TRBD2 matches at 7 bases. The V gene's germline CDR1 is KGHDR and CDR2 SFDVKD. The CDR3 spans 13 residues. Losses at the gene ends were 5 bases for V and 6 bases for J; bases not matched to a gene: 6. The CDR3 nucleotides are TGTGCCACCAGTGTTACTAGCGAAGGCGAGCAGTACTTC. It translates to CATSVTSEGEQYF.

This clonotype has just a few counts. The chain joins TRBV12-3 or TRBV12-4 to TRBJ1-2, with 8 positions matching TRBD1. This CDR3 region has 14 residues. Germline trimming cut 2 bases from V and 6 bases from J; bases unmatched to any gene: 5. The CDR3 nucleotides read TGTGCCAGCAGTTTAACAGGGGGTGCCGATGGCTACACCTTC. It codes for CASSLTGGADGYTF.

CDR3 in DNA: TGTGCCAGCGCCGGGACGGAGTCGAATCAGCCCCAGCATTTT. As protein: CASAGTESNQPQHF. The chain couples TRBV25-1 to TRBJ1-5, with a weak D call TRBD1 (5 bases). Trimming pared 8 bases from V and 4 bases from J, leaving 15 bases between. This CDR3 has 14 amino acids. Germline lookup yields CDR1 MGHDK and CDR2 SYGVNS.

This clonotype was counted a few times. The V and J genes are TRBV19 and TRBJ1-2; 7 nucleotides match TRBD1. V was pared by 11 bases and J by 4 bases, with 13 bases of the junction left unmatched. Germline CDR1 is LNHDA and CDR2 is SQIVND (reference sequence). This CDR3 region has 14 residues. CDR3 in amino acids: CAGNEGAVGYGYTF. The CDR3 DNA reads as TGTGCCGGAAATGAGGGGGCGGTTGGCTATGGCTACACCTTC.

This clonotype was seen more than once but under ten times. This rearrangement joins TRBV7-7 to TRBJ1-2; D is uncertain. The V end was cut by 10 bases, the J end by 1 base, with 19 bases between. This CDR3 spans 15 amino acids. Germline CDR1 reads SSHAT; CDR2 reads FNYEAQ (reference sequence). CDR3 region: CAISASGNRNYGYTF. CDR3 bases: TGTGCCATCAGTGCGTCCGGGAATCGTAACTATGGCTACACCTTC. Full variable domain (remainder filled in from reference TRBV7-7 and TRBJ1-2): GAGVSQSPRYKVTKRGQDVTLRCDPISSHATLYWYQQALGQGPEFLTYFNYEAQPDKSGLPSDRFSAERPEGSISTLTIQRTEQRDSAMYRCAISASGNRNYGYTFGSGTRLTVV.

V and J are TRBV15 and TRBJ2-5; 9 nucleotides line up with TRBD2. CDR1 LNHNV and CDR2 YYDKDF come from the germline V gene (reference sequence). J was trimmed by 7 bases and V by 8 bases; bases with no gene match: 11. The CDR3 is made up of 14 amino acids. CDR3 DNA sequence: TGTGCCACCCAACGAGGGACTAGCTCTGGGACCCAGTACTTC. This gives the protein CATQRGTSSGTQYF.

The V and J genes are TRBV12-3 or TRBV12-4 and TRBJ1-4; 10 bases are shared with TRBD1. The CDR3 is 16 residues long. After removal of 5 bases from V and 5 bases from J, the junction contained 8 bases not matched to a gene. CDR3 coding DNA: TGTGCCAGCAGTGGACAGGGGGACGATCTCAATGAAAAACTGTTTTTT. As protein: CASSGQGDDLNEKLFF.